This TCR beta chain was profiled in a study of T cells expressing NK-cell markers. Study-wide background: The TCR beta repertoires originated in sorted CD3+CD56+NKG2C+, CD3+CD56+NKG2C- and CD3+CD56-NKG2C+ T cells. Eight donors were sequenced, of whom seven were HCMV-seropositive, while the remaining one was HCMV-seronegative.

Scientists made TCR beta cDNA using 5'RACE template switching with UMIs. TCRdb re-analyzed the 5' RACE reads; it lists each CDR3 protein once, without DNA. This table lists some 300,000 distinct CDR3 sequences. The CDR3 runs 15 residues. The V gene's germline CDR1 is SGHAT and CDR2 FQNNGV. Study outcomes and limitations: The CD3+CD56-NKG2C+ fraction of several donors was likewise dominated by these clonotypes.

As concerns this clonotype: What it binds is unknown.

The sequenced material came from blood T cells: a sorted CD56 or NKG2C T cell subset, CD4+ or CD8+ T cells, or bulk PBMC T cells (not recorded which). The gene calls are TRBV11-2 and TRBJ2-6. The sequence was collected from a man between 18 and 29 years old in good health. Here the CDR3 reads CASSLERGIPNVLTF.